The sequence of this TCR beta chain was determined in a study of CD8 T cells in Susac syndrome. cDNA came from around 0.54 to 1 ug RNA primed by random hexamers. TCRdb reprocessed the immunoSEQ multiplex PCR reads with MiXCR, giving one entry per CDR3 protein. The sample lists over 150,000 distinct CDR3 sequences; just under 95% were seen once. V gave up 4 bases and J gave up 2 bases; unmatched junction bases: 4. Germline lookup yields CDR1 MGHDK and CDR2 SYGVNS. CDR3 size: 14 residues. The chain employs TRBV25-1 and TRBJ2-7; TRBD1 matches at 8 bases. The sequenced material came from CD4+ T cells from PBMCs. The clonotype comes from a human donor with Susac syndrome. The CDR3 loop is CASSVDREPYEQYF. The CDR3 DNA sequence: TGTGCCAGCAGTGTGGACAGGGAGCCCTACGAGCAGTACTTC.